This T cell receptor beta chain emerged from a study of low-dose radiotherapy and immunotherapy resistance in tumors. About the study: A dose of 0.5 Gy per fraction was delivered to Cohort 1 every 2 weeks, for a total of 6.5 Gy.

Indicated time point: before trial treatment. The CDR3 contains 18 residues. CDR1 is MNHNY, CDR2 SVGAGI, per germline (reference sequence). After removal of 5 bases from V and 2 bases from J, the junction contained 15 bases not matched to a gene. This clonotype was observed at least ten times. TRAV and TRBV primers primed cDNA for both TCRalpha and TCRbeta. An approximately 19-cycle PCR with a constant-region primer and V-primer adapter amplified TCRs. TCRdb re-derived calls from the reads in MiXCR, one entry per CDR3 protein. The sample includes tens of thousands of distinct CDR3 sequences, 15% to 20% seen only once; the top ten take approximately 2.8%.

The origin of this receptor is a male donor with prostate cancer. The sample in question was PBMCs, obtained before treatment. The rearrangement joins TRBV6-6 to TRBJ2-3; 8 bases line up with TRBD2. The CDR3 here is CASSTNRGGQGYTDTQYF. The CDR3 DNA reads TGTGCCAGCAGTACCAACCGGGGGGGCCAGGGATACACAGATACGCAGTATTTT.